This T cell receptor beta chain was identified in a study of T-cell reconstitution after alpha-beta-depleted transplantation in children. General study findings and limits: After transplant, at about two months, alpha-beta T cells were reportedly derived from several hundred expanded graft clones. The origin of high day-60 TCRbeta diversity in some patients lay in surviving recipient T cells and thymic progenitors. Newly made T cells mostly supplied T-cell counts and diversity one year after transplant.

Trimming took 4 bases from V and 4 from J; bases not matched to a gene: 16. In germline, CDR1 is SGHRS, CDR2 YFSETQ. The CDR3 sequence is 19 residues long. The sample holds many counts of this clonotype. Its specificity is unknown. Unique molecular identifiers featured in how the TCRbeta library was prepared. TCRdb analysed the PCR reads with MiXCR anew, one entry per CDR3 protein. This sample has 600,000 to 800,000 distinct CDR3 sequences; about an eighth occur once, and the top ten carry roughly 0.84%. The source material was PBMCs, sampled before TCRalphabeta/CD19-depleted stem cell transplant. The TCR comes from a girl aged 2 to 10 with congenital amegakaryocytic thrombocytopenia, due to receive a stem cell transplant. The rearrangement joins TRBV5-1 to TRBJ2-1, with 11 bases fitting TRBD2. CDR3 sequence (DNA): TGCGCCAGCAGCCAGACCGGGACTAGCGGTCCAACGGGGTACAATGAGCAGTTCTTC. It is translated as CASSQTGTSGPTGYNEQFF. The full variable domain, in which reference TRBV5-1 and TRBJ2-1 provide the parts outside the CDR3, is KAGVTQTPRYLIKTRGQQVTLSCSPISGHRSVSWYQQTPGQGLQFLFEYFSETQRNKGNFPGRFSGRQFSNSRSEMNVSTLELGDSALYLCASSQTGTSGPTGYNEQFFGPGTRLTVL.